The rows below give T cell receptor beta chains drawn from one sample of a study of identifying expanded T cells in peripheral blood. Data came from immunoSEQ multiplex PCR; TCRdb stores just in-frame clones and leaves some out. Among fewer than 80,000 clones listed, approximately 83% were seen once. Sequenced input: blood. The origin of the receptors is a person aged 18-70 years in good health. CDR3s include the opening cysteine and the closing phenylalanine or tryptophan. The D gene is left open where the match is weak. Clone size is shown for a subset of rows, as once, few, many or a class of expanded clone.

clone size,D gene,J gene,V gene,CDR3 protein,CDR3 DNA
.,TRBD1,TRBJ2-1,TRBV5-1,CASSSGQGGSYNEQFF,TGCGCCAGCAGTTCTGGACAGGGGGGCTCCTACAATGAGCAGTTCTTC
.,.,TRBJ2-7,TRBV6-1,CASSQDSGQEQYF,TGTGCCAGCAGCCAGGACAGCGGTCAAGAGCAGTACTTC
.,.,TRBJ1-6,TRBV30,CAWKFRDGYNSPLHF,TGTGCCTGGAAATTCCGGGACGGCTATAATTCACCCCTCCACTTT
.,.,TRBJ1-1,TRBV19,CASSRRTDQLNTEAFF,TGTGCCAGTAGTAGACGGACAGACCAATTAAACACTGAAGCTTTCTTT
.,.,TRBJ2-7,TRBV11-3,CASSLGATVGEQYF,TGTGCCAGCAGCTTAGGGGCGACGGTGGGAGAGCAGTACTTC
.,.,TRBJ1-1,TRBV9,CASSSDSYTEAFF,TGTGCCAGCAGCTCGGACAGTTACACTGAAGCTTTCTTT
.,TRBD1,TRBJ1-4,TRBV7-9,CASSERQGTNEKLFF,TGTGCCAGCAGCGAGCGACAGGGAACTAATGAAAAACTGTTTTTT
.,.,TRBJ1-4,TRBV11-3,CASSLGRRQGEKLFF,TGTGCCAGCAGCTTAGGTCGTCGTCAGGGTGAAAAACTGTTTTTT
.,TRBD2,TRBJ2-1,TRBV5-6,CASSLKRGETHEQFF,TGTGCCAGCAGCTTGAAGCGGGGGGAGACCCATGAGCAGTTCTTC
.,.,TRBJ2-7,TRBV7-2,CASSAPNSYEQYF,TGTGCCAGCAGCGCACCCAACTCCTACGAGCAGTACTTC
.,.,TRBJ1-1,TRBV7-3,CASSLRSPADMDTEAFF,TGTGCCAGCAGCTTACGGTCCCCTGCGGACATGGACACTGAAGCTTTCTTT
.,.,TRBJ1-3,TRBV18,CASSHGTSGNTIYF,TGTGCCAGCTCCCACGGTACCTCTGGAAACACCATATATTTT
.,.,TRBJ1-1,TRBV19,CASSIRAGAGTEAFF,TGTGCCAGTAGTATACGCGCTGGGGCGGGCACTGAAGCTTTCTTT
.,TRBD1,TRBJ1-5,TRBV27,CASSLSPGTGGFNQPQHF,TGTGCCAGCAGTTTATCGCCGGGGACAGGGGGCTTCAATCAGCCCCAGCATTTT
.,TRBD1,TRBJ1-2,TRBV6-6,CASSTGTGWYGYTF,TGTGCCAGCAGCACCGGGACAGGGTGGTATGGCTACACCTTC
once,.,TRBJ1-1,TRBV5-5,CASSATGKLNTEAFF,TGTGCCAGCAGCGCCACAGGGAAGCTGAACACTGAAGCTTTCTTT
.,.,TRBJ2-1,TRBV2,CASSEFGTYNEQFF,TGTGCCAGCAGTGAATTCGGGACCTACAATGAGCAGTTCTTC
.,.,TRBJ2-7,TRBV27,CASSLVAPIPNEQYF,TGTGCCAGCAGTCTTGTAGCGCCAATCCCCAACGAGCAGTACTTC
once,.,TRBJ1-5,TRBV6-6,CASSRYGGVLSQPQHF,TGTGCCAGCAGCCGATATGGGGGAGTATTATCCCAGCCCCAGCATTTT
.,.,TRBJ1-1,TRBV30,CAWSVRRGGNTEAFF,TGTGCCTGGAGTGTACGAAGGGGTGGAAACACTGAAGCTTTCTTT
.,TRBD1,TRBJ2-2,TRBV2,CATRLRGQGNTGELFF,TGTGCCACCAGGCTCAGGGGACAGGGTAACACCGGGGAGCTGTTTTTT
.,.,TRBJ2-6,TRBV5-4,CASSARGRSVGANVLTF,TGTGCCAGCAGCGCCCGAGGGAGGTCGGTCGGGGCCAACGTCCTGACTTTC
once,.,TRBJ2-1,TRBV14,CASSQEWGEQFF,TGTGCCAGCAGCCAAGAGTGGGGTGAGCAGTTCTTC
.,TRBD2,TRBJ2-5,TRBV6-1,CASSDPVGASGETQYF,TGTGCCAGCAGTGACCCAGTCGGGGCTAGCGGAGAGACCCAGTACTTC
once,TRBD1,TRBJ2-2,TRBV7-6,CASSLGQGRGGELFF,TGTGCCAGCAGCTTAGGACAGGGGCGTGGCGGGGAGCTGTTTTTT
.,TRBD2,TRBJ2-3,TRBV5-1,CASSTGGGTDTQYF,TGCGCCAGTAGCACGGGGGGTGGCACAGATACGCAGTATTTT